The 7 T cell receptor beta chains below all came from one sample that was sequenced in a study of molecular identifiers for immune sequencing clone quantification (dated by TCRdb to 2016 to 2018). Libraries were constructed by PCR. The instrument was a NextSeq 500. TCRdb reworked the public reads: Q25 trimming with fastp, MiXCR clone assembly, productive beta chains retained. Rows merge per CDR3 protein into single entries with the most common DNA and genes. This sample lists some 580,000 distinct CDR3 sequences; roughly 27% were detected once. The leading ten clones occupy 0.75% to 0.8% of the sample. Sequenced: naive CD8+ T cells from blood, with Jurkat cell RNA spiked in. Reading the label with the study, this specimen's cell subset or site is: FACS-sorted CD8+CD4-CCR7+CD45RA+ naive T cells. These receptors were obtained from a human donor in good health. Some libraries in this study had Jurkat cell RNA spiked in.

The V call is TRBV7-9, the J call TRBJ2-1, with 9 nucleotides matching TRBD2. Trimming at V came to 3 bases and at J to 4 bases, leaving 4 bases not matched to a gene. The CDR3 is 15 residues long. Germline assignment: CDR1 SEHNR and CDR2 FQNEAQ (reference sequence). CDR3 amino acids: CASSFPSGDYNEQFF. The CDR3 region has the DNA TGTGCCAGCAGCTTCCCTAGCGGGGATTACAATGAGCAGTTCTTC.

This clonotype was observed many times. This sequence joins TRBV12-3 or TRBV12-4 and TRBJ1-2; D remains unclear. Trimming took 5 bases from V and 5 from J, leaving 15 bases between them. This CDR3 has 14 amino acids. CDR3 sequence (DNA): TGTGCCAGCAGTCCCCTCCTCGAGCTATATGGCTACACCTTC. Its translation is CASSPLLELYGYTF.

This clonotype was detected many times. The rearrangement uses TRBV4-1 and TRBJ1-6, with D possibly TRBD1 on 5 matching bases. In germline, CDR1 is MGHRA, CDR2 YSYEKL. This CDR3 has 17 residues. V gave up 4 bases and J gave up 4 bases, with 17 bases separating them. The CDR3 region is CASSRTEGSGYNSPLHF. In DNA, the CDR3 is TGCGCCAGCAGCCGCACGGAGGGGTCAGGGTATAATTCACCCCTCCACTTT.

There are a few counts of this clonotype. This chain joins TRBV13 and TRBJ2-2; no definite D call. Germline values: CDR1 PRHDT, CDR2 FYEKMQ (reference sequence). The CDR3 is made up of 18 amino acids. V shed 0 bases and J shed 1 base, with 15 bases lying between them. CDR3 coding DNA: TGTGCCAGCAGCTTAGGAGGCACCGAGATTTGGAACACCGGGGAGCTGTTTTTT. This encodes CASSLGGTEIWNTGELFF.

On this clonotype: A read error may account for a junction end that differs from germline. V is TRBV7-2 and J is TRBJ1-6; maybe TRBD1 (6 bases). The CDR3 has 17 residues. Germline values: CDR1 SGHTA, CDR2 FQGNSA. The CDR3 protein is CASGLLAGVAYNSPLHF. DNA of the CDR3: TGTGCCAGCGGCTTATTGGCAGGGGTGGCCTATAATTCACCCCTCCACTTT. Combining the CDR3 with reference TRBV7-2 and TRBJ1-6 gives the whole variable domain GAGVSQSPSNKVTEKGKDVELRCDPISGHTALYWYRQSLGQGLEFLIYFQGNSAPDKSGLPSDRFSAERTGGSVSTLTIQRTQQEDSAVYLCASGLLAGVAYNSPLHFGNGTRLTVT.

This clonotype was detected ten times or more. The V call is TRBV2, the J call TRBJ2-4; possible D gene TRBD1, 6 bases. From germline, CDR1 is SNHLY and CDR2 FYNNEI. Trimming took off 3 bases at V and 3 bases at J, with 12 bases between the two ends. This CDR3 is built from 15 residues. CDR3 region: CASSESRTDKNIQYF. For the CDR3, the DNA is TGTGCCAGCAGTGAGAGTCGGACAGACAAAAACATTCAGTACTTC. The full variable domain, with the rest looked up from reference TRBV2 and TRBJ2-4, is EPEVTQTPSHQVTQMGQEVILRCVPISNHLYFYWYRQILGQKVEFLVSFYNNEISEKSEIFDDQFSVERPDGSNFTLKIRSTKLEDSAMYFCASSESRTDKNIQYFGAGTRLSVL.

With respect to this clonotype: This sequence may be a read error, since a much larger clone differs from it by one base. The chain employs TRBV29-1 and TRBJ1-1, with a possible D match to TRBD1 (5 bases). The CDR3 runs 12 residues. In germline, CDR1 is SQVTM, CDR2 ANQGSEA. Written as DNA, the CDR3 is TGCAGCGTTGAGGACAATAGAGGGGAAGCTATCTTT. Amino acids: CSVEDNRGEAIF.